Shown below are 9 T cell receptor beta chains from a single sample sequenced in a study of cytomegalovirus exposure and HLA in healthy donors. A multiplex PCR was run with 60 Vbeta primers and 13 Jbeta primers. Method: immunoSEQ multiplex PCR; TCRdb's copy keeps in-frame clones and lacks some. This table holds about 140,000 clones, 65% to 70% found once. The sequencing sample was made of PBMCs. The origin of the receptors is a human donor in good health.

This chain joins TRBV6-6 and TRBJ2-1, with 8 positions matching TRBD1. Germline assignment: CDR1 MNHNY and CDR2 SVGAGI (reference sequence). V shed 2 bases, J shed 3 bases, and the junction held 3 bases outside the gene matches. The CDR3 totals 15 residues. DNA for the CDR3: TGTGCCAGCAGTTACGTAGACAGGGGCTACAATGAGCAGTTCTTC. Amino acid sequence: CASSYVDRGYNEQFF.

In DNA, the CDR3 is TGTGCCAGCAGCTTAGTCAAAGAGACCCAGTACTTC. Translation gives CASSLVKETQYF. The chain recombines TRBV11-3 with TRBJ2-5; D remains ambiguous. V shed 1 base and J shed 3 bases, with 3 bases lying between them. This CDR3 region has 12 residues. CDR1 and CDR2 (germline): SGHNT, YENEEA.

In this sample, this clone turned up once. The chain is built from TRBV10-3 and TRBJ2-7; the match to TRBD2 covers 12 bases. The CDR3 has 15 residues. V trimming: 2 bases; J trimming: 6 bases; junction bases outside the gene matches: 5. Germline CDR1 ENHRY, CDR2 SYGVKD. The DNA of the CDR3 is TGTGCCATCAGTGAGGGACTAGCGGGAATCGGCGAGCAGTACTTC. It yields the protein CAISEGLAGIGEQYF.

The V gene is TRBV6-5, the J gene TRBJ1-2; D possibly corresponds to TRBD1 (5 bases). V lost 6 bases and J 4 bases, leaving 12 bases between the germline ends. CDR1 and CDR2 (germline): MNHEY, SVGAGI. This CDR3 region has 13 residues. The CDR3 reads CASRGQGLYGYTF. CDR3 bases: TGTGCCAGCAGGGGTCAGGGCCTCTATGGCTACACCTTC.

The chain joins TRBV5-1 to TRBJ2-2; 11 nucleotides align to TRBD1. Losses at the gene ends were 4 bases for V and 3 bases for J; bases not matched to a gene: 5. Germline V gene lookup returns CDR1 SGHRS and CDR2 YFSETQ. This CDR3 spans 16 amino acids. CDR3 loop: CASSPRTGGDTGELFF. Written as DNA, the CDR3 is TGCGCCAGCAGCCCCCGGACAGGGGGCGACACCGGGGAGCTGTTTTTT.

V usage is TRBV19 and J usage is TRBJ2-7; TRBD2 is a possible D gene (5 bases). Trimming stripped 3 bases from V and 0 bases from J, with 6 bases between. This CDR3 spans 13 amino acids. Germline V gene data show CDR1 as LNHDA and CDR2 as SQIVND (reference sequence). This CDR3 reads CASSMAGSYEQYF. For the CDR3, the DNA is TGTGCCAGTAGTATGGCGGGCTCCTACGAGCAGTACTTC.

This clone has a handful of counts. This chain links TRBV7-6 with TRBJ2-7, with 8 bases lining up with TRBD1. The CDR3 is made up of 13 amino acids. J was trimmed by 3 bases and V by 3 bases; bases with no gene match: 1. Germline loops: CDR1 SGHVS, CDR2 FNYEAQ. CDR3 in DNA: TGTGCCAGCAGCTTCGGACAGGGCTACGAGCAGTACTTC. Encoded protein: CASSFGQGYEQYF.

The J gene is TRBJ1-2, the V gene TRBV5-6; 11 positions match TRBD1. This CDR3 comprises 17 residues. V lost 3 bases and J lost 3; bases outside the gene matches: 10. The V gene's germline CDR1 is SGHDT and CDR2 YYEEEE. In nucleotides, the CDR3 is TGTGCCAGCAGCTATATCTCCGGGACAGGGGGGCACTATGGCTACACCTTC. Residues: CASSYISGTGGHYGYTF. Together with reference TRBV5-6 and TRBJ1-2, the CDR3 gives the full variable domain: DAGVTQSPTHLIKTRGQQVTLRCSPKSGHDTVSWYQQALGQGPQFIFQYYEEEERQRGNFPDRFSGHQFPNYSSELNVNALLLGDSALYLCASSYISGTGGHYGYTFGSGTRLTVV.

The rearrangement links TRBV5-1 to TRBJ1-3; TRBD1 agrees at 7 bases. The CDR3 covers 16 residues. In germline, CDR1 is SGHRS, CDR2 YFSETQ. The V and J ends lost 0 bases and 4 bases, in that order; junction bases with no gene match: 7. CDR3 in DNA: TGCGCCAGCAGCTTGGGGGACAGTTACTCCGGAAACACCATATATTTT. This encodes CASSLGDSYSGNTIYF.